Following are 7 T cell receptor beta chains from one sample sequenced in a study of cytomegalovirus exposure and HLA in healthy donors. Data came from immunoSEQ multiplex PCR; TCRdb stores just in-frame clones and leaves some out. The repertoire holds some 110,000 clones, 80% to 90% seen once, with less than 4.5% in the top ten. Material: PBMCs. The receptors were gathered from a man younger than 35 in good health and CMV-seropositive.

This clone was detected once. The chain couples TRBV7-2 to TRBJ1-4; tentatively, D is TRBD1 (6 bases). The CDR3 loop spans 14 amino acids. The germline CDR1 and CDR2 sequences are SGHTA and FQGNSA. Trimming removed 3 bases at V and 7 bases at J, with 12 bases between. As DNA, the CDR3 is TGTGCCAGCAGCTTCAGGGGACGGGGTGAAAAACTGTTTTTT. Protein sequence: CASSFRGRGEKLFF.

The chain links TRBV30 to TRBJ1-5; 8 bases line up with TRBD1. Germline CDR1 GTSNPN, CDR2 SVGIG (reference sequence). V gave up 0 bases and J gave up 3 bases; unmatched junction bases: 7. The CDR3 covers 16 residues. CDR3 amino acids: CAWSVQGAFINQPQHF. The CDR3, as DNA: TGTGCCTGGAGTGTCCAGGGGGCGTTTATCAATCAGCCCCAGCATTTT.

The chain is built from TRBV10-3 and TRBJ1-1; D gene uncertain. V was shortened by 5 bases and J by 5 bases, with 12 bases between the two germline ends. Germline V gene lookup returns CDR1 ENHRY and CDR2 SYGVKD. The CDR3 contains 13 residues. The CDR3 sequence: CAISMPGKTEAFF. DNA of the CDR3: TGTGCCATCAGTATGCCCGGTAAGACTGAAGCTTTCTTT.

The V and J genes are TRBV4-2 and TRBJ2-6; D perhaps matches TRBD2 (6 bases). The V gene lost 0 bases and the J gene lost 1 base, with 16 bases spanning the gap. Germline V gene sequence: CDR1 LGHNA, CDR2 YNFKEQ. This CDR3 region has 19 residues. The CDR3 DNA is TGTGCCAGCAGCCAAGACGCCCCCTATGGGGGGTCTGGGGCCAACGTCCTGACTTTC. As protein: CASSQDAPYGGSGANVLTF.

The chain's CDR3 is CAISEWDRGDKGYEQYF. Written as DNA, the CDR3 is TGTGCCATCAGTGAATGGGACAGGGGCGACAAAGGCTACGAGCAGTACTTC. The chain links TRBV10-3 to TRBJ2-7; 10 bases align to TRBD1. The J segment lost 3 bases and the V segment lost 3 bases, leaving 11 bases of the junction unmatched. The CDR3 loop spans 17 amino acids. CDR1 is ENHRY, CDR2 SYGVKD, per germline.

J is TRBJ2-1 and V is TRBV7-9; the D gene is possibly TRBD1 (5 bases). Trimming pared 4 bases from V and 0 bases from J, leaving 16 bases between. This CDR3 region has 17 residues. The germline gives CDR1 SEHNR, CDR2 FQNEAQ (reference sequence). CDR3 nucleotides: TGTGCCAGCAGCTCTCTCGTGGACAAGAGCTCCTACAATGAGCAGTTCTTC. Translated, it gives CASSSLVDKSSYNEQFF.

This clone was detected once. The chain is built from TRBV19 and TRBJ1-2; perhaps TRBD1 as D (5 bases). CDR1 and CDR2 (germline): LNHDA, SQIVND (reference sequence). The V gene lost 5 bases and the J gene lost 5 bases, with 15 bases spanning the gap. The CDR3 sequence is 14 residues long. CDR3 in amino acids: CASSPSQGGYGYTF. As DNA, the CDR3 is TGTGCCAGTAGTCCCTCCCAGGGAGGTTATGGCTACACCTTC.